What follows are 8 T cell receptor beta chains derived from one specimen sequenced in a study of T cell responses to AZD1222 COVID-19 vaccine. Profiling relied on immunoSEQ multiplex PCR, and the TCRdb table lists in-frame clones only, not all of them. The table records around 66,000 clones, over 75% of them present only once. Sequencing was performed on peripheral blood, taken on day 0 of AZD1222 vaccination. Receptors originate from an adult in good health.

The CDR3 nucleotides are TGTGCCAGTAGTATGTTACAGGGGGATCAAAAACTGTTTTTT. It translates to CASSMLQGDQKLFF. This sequence joins TRBV19 and TRBJ1-4; the match to TRBD1 covers 8 bases. In germline, CDR1 is LNHDA, CDR2 SQIVND (reference sequence). V trimming: 3 bases; J trimming: 9 bases; junction bases outside the gene matches: 6. The CDR3 runs 14 residues.

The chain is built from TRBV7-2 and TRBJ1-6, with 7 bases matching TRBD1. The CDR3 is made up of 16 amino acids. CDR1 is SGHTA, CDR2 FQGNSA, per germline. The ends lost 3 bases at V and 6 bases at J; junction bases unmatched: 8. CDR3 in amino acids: CASSLRAGQSNSPLHF. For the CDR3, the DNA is TGTGCCAGCAGCTTGAGGGCGGGACAGAGTAATTCACCCCTCCACTTT.

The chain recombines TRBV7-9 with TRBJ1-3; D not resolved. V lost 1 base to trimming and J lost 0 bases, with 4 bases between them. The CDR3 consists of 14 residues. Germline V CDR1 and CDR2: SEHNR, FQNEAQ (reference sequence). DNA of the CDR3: TGTGCCAGCAGCTTAGGCGACTCTGGAAACACCATATATTTT. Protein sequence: CASSLGDSGNTIYF.

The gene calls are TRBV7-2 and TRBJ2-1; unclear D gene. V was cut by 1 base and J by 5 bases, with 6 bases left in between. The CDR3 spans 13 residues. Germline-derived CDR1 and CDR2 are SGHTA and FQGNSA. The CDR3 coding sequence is TGTGCCAGCAGCTTAGTCCGCAACAATGAGCAGTTCTTC. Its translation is CASSLVRNNEQFF.

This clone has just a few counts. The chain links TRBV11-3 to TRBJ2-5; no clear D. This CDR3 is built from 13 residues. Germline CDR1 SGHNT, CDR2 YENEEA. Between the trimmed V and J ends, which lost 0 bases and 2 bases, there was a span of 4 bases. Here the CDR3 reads CASSLEAQETQYF. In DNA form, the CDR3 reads TGTGCCAGCAGCTTAGAGGCACAAGAGACCCAGTACTTC.

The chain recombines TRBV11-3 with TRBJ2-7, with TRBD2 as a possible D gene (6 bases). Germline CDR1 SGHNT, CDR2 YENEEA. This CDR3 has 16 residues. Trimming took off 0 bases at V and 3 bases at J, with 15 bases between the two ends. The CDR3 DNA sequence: TGTGCCAGCAGCTTAGAGGACTACAGCCCCCACTACGAGCAGTACTTC. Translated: CASSLEDYSPHYEQYF.

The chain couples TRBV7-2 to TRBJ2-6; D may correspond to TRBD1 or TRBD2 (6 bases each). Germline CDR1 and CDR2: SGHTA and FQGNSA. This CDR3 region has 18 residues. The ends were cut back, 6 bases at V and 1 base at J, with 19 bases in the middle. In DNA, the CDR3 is TGTGCCAGCAGTCTGGGGGGCTCCGCTCTATCTGGGGCCAACGTCCTGACTTTC. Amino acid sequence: CASSLGGSALSGANVLTF.

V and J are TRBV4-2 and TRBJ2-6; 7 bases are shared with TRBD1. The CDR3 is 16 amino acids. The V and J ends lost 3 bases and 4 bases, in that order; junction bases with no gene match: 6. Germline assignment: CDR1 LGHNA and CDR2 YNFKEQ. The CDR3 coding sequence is TGTGCCAGCAGCCAGCGCCCGGGACAGGGGGCCAACGTCCTGACTTTC. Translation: CASSQRPGQGANVLTF.